A selection of T cell receptor beta chains follows, all from one sample in a study of blood T cell repertoires in COVID-19. The protocol was immunoSEQ multiplex PCR, while the TCRdb copy is restricted to in-frame clones and leaves out a portion. The table shows 100,000 to 150,000 clones, with around 70% occurring only once. The sample consisted of peripheral blood. The receptors were gathered from a man older than 75 with COVID-19, enrolled during active disease. Both conserved end residues are part of each CDR3. Each record gives: V gene, CDR3 length, CDR3 protein.

>TRBV10-3|13
CASKGHTNYGYTF
>TRBV6-6|15
CASSAGNNRRTGYTF
>TRBV2|14
CASSESDWNYGYTF
>TRBV4-1|16
CASRPGLAAAQETQYF
>TRBV7-3|15
CASSKTEPTNEKLFF
>TRBV7-9|12
CASSQDRIDYTF
>TRBV29-1|11
CSATTGPEQYF
>TRBV29-1|13
CSVWTGGIGGIYF
>TRBV18|16
CASSPAGTSVINEQFF
>TRBV11-2|15
CASSLGTGEWEKLFF
>TRBV6-5|15
CASSYSVGSDTEAFF
>TRBV3-1/TRBV3-2|14
CASSKRLTSYEQYF
>TRBV6-6|12
CASAGENTEAFF
>TRBV5-1|15
CASSSTGGGTDTQYF
>TRBV5-1|13
CASSLRGNTEAFF
>TRBV2|14
CASTLAVSSYEQYF
>TRBV6-5|13
CASSPDNTDTQYF
>TRBV11-2|15
CASSLSGRGTDTQYF
>TRBV2|13
CASRAGEQHTQYF
>TRBV6-1|12
CASSVGSSPLHF
>TRBV5-1|14
CASSSGQGGNTIYF
>TRBV5-5|14
CASSGTGLNTEAFF
>TRBV7-2|15
CASSFQGANYQPQHF
>TRBV30|15
CAWSSQGGMNQPQHF
>TRBV3-1/TRBV3-2|14
CASSPTGYGNTIYF
>TRBV4-3|15
CASSQEVGQGSGYTF